The text below deals with one TCR beta chain. Its specificity is not known. This sample was taken from a study of T-cell memory formation after mild COVID-19. General study findings and limits: Nothing confirmed that second-wave clones peaking on day 37 were specific for SARS-CoV-2. Cross-reactive memory apparently joined, as some responding clones appeared in pre-infection memory.

TCRdb independently ran MiXCR on the 5' RACE reads; one entry per CDR3 protein. The table records around 450,000 distinct CDR3 sequences, around 20% of them present only once. Germline lookup yields CDR1 KGHSH and CDR2 LQKENI. The V end lost 3 bases, the J end lost 1 base, and 9 bases lay between the germline ends. There are 14 residues in the CDR3. Sequenced: PBMCs or a T cell subset sorted from them (not recorded which). The receptor was derived from an adult woman who had mild COVID-19 (a few samples of this study predate the infection). Cell type and time point are not known. The V and J genes are TRBV18 and TRBJ1-1; the D is unclear. This CDR3 reads CASSPLHQNTEAFF. The CDR3 DNA reads TGTGCCAGCTCACCCCTACACCAGAACACTGAAGCTTTCTTT.